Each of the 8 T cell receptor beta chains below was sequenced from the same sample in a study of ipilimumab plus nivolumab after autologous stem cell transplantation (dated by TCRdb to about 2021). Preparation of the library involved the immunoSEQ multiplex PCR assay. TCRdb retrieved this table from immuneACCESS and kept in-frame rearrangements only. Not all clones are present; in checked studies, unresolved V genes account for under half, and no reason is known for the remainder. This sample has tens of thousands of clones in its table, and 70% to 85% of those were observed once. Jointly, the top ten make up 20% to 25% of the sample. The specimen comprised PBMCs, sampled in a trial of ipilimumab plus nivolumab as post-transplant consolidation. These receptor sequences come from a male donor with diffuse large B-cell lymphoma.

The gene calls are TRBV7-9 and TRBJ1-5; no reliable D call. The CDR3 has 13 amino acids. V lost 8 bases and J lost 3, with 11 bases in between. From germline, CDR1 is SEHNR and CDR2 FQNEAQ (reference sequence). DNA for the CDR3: TGTGCCAGCTCCCAGGACCTCAATCAGCCCCAGCATTTT. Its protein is CASSQDLNQPQHF.

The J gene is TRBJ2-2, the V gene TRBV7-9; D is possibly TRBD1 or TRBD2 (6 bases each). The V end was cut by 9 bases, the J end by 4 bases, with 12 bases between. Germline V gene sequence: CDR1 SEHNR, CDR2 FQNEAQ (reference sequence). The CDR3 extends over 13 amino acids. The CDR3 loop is CASTGGGTGELFF. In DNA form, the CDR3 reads TGTGCCAGTACTGGAGGGGGCACCGGGGAGCTGTTTTTT.

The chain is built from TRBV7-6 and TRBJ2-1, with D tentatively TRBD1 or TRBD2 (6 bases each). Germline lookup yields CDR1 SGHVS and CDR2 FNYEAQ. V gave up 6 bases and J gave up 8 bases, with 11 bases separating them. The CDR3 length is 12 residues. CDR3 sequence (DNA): TGTGCCAGCAGTGCGAGGGGGGATGAGCAGTTCTTC. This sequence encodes CASSARGDEQFF.

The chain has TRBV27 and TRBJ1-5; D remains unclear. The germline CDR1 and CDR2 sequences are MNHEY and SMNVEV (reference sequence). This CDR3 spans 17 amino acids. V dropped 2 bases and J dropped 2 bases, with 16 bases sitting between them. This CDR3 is CASSLVGVGVGNQPQHF. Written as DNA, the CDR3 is TGTGCCAGCAGTTTAGTCGGGGTTGGTGTGGGCAATCAGCCCCAGCATTTT.

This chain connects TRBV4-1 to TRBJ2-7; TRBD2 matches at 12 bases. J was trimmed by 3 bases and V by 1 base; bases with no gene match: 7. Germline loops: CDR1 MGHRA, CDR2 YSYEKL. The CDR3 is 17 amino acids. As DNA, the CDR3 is TGCGCCAGCAGCCAAGCTCTGCTAGCGGGAGGGAACTACGAGCAGTACTTC. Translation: CASSQALLAGGNYEQYF.

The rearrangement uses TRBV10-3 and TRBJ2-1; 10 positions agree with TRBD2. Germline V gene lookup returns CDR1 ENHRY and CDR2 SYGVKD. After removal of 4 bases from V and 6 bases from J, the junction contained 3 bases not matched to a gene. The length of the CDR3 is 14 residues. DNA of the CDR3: TGTGCCATCAGTGCGGGACTAGCGTTCAATGAGCAGTTCTTC. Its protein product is CAISAGLAFNEQFF.

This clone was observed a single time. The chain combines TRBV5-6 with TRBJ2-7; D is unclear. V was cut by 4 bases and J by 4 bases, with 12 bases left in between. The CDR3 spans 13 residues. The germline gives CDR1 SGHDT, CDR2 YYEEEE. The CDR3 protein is CASSLGARYEQYF. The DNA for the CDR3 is TGTGCCAGCAGCCTGGGTGCGCGTTACGAGCAGTACTTC.

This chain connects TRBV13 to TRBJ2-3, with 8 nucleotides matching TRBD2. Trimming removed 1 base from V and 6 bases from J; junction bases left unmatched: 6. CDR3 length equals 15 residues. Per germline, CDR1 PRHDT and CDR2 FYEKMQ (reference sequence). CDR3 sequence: CASSLVPGGRDTQYF. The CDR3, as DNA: TGTGCCAGCAGCTTAGTCCCGGGGGGGCGGGATACGCAGTATTTT.